This is a list of T cell receptor beta chains from one sample in a study of T cell therapy after organ transplantation. Assay: immunoSEQ multiplex PCR; the TCRdb copy retains only in-frame clones and omits some. The sample has 44,000 or so clones, approximately 94% seen once. For these receptors, no antigen is known. The material was CD8+ T cells from blood, obtained before autologous CMV-specific T cell therapy. These receptors were obtained from a human patient who had received a solid organ transplant and had CMV disease. Each CDR3 is given with its conserved first and last residue. Each record gives: clone size, J gene, V gene, D gene, CDR3 DNA, CDR3 protein. The D gene is left open where the match is weak. Clone size is shown for a subset of rows, as once, few, many or a class of expanded clone.

.,TRBJ1-2,TRBV29-1,.,TGCAGCGTCCCCGCGAACTATGGCTACACCTTC,CSVPANYGYTF
.,TRBJ2-1,TRBV10-1,.,TGCGCCAGCAGTCCGAACAATGAGCAGTTCTTC,CASSPNNEQFF
.,TRBJ1-1,TRBV7-3,.,TGTGCCAGCAGCCGATTGGGGGCGATGACTGAAGCTTTCTTT,CASSRLGAMTEAFF
few,TRBJ1-1,TRBV30,.,TGTGCCTGCAGAGAGAACACTGAAGCTTTCTTT,CACRENTEAFF
.,TRBJ2-2,TRBV30,.,TGTGCCTGGAGTGTGATGGCAGCCCACACCGGGGAGCTGTTTTTT,CAWSVMAAHTGELFF
.,TRBJ2-7,TRBV29-1,.,TGCAGCGTTGAAGCGGGAGCCTACGAGCAGTACTTC,CSVEAGAYEQYF
.,TRBJ2-7,TRBV4-2,TRBD1,TGTGCCAGCAGCCCCCCGGGACAGGGTCCCGAGCAGTACTTC,CASSPPGQGPEQYF
once,TRBJ2-7,TRBV4-1,TRBD2,TGCGCCAGCAGCCAGGGTAGCGGGAGTTTCAACGAGCAGTACTTC,CASSQGSGSFNEQYF
.,TRBJ2-7,TRBV19,.,TGTGCCAGTAGCCCTTCGGGCTACGAGCAGTACTTC,CASSPSGYEQYF
once,TRBJ1-1,TRBV10-3,TRBD1,TGTGCCATCGCGAGGTGGTCGGACAGGGGAATGATGAACACTGAAGCTTTCTTT,CAIARWSDRGMMNTEAFF
.,TRBJ1-1,TRBV27,TRBD1,TGTGCCAGCAGTTACGGGACAGGTATCCGGAACACTGAAGCTTTCTTT,CASSYGTGIRNTEAFF
.,TRBJ1-4,TRBV4-2,.,TGTGCCAGCAGCCAAGTGGGGGTGGCAACTAATGAAAAACTGTTTTTT,CASSQVGVATNEKLFF
.,TRBJ1-1,TRBV12-5,TRBD1,TGTGCTAGTGGTCCACAACAGGGGATTCACACTGAAGCTTTCTTT,CASGPQQGIHTEAFF
.,TRBJ1-5,TRBV6-5,.,TGTGCCAGCCACTCAGGGGCAGGGACTCATCAGCCCCAGCATTTT,CASHSGAGTHQPQHF
.,TRBJ2-7,TRBV6-6,.,TGTGCCAGCACGGCTGGGGGCAGCCTCTACGAGCAGTACTTC,CASTAGGSLYEQYF
few,TRBJ1-1,TRBV29-1,.,TGCAGCGTTTATGGGACTGAAGCTTTCTTT,CSVYGTEAFF
once,TRBJ2-7,TRBV4-2,.,TGTGCCAGCAGCCAAGCCCACAGAGATACCTACGAGCAGTACTTC,CASSQAHRDTYEQYF
.,TRBJ2-5,TRBV27,.,TGTGCCAGCAGTTTATCAGGCCCAGGGACCCAGTACTTC,CASSLSGPGTQYF
.,TRBJ1-1,TRBV2,.,TGTGCCAGCACTCCAAACACTGAAGCTTTCTTT,CASTPNTEAFF
.,TRBJ2-1,TRBV10-2,TRBD2,TGCGCCAGCAGGGGACTAGCGGGAGGACCTTACAATGAGCAGTTCTTC,CASRGLAGGPYNEQFF
.,TRBJ2-7,TRBV5-4,TRBD1,TGTGCCAGCAGCCACTCCGGGACAGGGTTCCACGAGCAGTACTTC,CASSHSGTGFHEQYF
.,TRBJ2-1,TRBV4-1,.,TGCGCCAGCAGCCAGGGGCGGAATGAGCAGTTCTTC,CASSQGRNEQFF